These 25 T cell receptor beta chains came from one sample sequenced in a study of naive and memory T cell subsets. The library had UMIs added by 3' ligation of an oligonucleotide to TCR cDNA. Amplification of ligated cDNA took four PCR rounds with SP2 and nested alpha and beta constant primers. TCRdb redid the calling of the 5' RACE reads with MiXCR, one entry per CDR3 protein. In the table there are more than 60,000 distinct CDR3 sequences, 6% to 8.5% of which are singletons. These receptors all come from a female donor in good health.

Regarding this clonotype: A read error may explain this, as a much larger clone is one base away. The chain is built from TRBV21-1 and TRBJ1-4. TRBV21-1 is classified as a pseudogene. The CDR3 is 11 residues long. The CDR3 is CASSKERVRIF. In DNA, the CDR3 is TGTGCCAGCAGCAAAGAGAGGGTTAGGATTTTT.

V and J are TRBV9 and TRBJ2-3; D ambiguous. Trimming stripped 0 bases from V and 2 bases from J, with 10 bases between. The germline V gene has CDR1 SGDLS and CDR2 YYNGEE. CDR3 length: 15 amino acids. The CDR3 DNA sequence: TGTGCCAGCAGCGTAGGTGGTTCACACACAGATACGCAGTATTTT. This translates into CASSVGGSHTDTQYF.

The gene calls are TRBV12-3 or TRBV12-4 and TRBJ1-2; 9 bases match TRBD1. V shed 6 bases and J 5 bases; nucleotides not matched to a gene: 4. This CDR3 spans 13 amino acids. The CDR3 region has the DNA TGTGCCAGCAGCTGGACAGGGGATTATGGCTACACCTTC. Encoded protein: CASSWTGDYGYTF.

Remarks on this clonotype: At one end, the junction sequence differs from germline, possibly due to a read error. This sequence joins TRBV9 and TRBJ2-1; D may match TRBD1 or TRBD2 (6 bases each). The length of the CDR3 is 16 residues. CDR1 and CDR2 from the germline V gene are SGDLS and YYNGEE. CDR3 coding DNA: TGTGCTAGCAGCCCAGGAGGGGGGAGCTCCTACAATGAGCAGTTCTTC. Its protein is CASSPGGGSSYNEQFF.

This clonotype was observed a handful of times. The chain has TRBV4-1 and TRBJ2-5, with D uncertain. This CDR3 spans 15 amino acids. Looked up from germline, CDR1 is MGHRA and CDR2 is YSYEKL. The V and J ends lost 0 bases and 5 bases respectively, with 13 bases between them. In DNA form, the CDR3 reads TGCGCCAGCAGCCAAGAACCACGGGCCAGGGAGACCCAGTACTTC. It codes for CASSQEPRARETQYF.

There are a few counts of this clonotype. CDR3 in DNA: TGCAGTGCTAGAGTGTTAGCGGGAGTTGAAGAGCAGTACTTC. Amino acids: CSARVLAGVEEQYF. The V and J genes are TRBV20-1 and TRBJ2-7, with TRBD2 matching over 9 bases. V dropped 1 base and J dropped 7; count of bases not matched to a gene: 8. The CDR3 is 14 residues long. CDR1 and CDR2 from the germline V gene are DFQATT and SNEGSKA (reference sequence).

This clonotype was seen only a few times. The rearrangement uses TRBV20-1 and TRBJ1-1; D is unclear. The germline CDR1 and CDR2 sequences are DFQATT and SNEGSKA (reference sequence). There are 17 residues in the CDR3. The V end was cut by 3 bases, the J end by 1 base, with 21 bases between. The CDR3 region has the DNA TGCAGTGCTAGTTTTCCTGAGTACTCCGGACCGAACACTGAAGCTTTCTTT. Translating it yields CSASFPEYSGPNTEAFF.

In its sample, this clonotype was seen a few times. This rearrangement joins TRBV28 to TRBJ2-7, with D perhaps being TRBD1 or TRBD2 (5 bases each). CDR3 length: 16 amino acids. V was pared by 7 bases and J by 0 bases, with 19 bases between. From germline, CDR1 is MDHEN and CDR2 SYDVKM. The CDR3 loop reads CASTLRPDGTSYEQYF. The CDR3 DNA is TGTGCCAGCACCCTAAGGCCGGACGGGACCTCCTACGAGCAGTACTTC.

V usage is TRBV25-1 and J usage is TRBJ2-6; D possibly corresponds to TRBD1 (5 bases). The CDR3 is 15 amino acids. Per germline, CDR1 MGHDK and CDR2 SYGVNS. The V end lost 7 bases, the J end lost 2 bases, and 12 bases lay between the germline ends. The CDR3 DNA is TGTGCCAGCACGAGCCCAGGGCCTGGGGCCAACGTCCTGACTTTC. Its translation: CASTSPGPGANVLTF. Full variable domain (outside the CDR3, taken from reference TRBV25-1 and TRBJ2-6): EADIYQTPRYLVIGTGKKITLECSQTMGHDKMYWYQQDPGMELHLIHYSYGVNSTEKGDLSSESTVSRIRTEHFPLTLESARPSHTSQYLCASTSPGPGANVLTFGAGSRLTVL.

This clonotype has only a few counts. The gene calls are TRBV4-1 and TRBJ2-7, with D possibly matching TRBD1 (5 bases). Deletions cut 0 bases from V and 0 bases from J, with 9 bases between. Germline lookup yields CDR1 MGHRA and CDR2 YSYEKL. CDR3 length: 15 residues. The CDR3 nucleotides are TGCGCCAGCAGCCAAGAGAGACAGCCCTCCTACGAGCAGTACTTC. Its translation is CASSQERQPSYEQYF.

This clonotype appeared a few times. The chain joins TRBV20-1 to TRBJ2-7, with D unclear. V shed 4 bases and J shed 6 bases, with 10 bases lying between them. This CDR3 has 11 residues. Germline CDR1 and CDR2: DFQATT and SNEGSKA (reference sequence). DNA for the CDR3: TGCAGTGCTAATTCAAGGGCCGAGCAGTACTTC. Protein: CSANSRAEQYF.

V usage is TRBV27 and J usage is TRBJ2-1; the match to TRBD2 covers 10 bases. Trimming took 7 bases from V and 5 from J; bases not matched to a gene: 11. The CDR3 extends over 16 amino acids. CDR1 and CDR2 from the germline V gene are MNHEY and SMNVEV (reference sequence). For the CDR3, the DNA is TGTGCCAGCACCTATCAGCGGGAGGGCAGGAACAATGAGCAGTTCTTC. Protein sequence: CASTYQREGRNNEQFF.

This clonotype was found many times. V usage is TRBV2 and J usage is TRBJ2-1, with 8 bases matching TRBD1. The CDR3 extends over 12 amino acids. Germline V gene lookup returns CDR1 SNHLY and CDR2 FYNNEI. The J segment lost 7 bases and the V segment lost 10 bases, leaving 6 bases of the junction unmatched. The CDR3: CATGQGMNEQFF. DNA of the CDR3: TGTGCCACCGGACAGGGTATGAATGAGCAGTTCTTC.

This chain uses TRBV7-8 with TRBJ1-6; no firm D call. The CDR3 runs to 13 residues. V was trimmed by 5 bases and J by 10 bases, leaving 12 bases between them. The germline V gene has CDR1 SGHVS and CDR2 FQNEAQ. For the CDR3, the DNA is TGTGCCAGCAGCCCCAACTTCAAATCACCCCTCCACTTT. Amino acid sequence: CASSPNFKSPLHF.

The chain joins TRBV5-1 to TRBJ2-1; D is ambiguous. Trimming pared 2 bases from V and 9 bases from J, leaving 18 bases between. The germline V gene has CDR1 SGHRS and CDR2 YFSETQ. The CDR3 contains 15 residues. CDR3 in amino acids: CASSFGRYSPGEQFF. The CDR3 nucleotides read TGCGCCAGCAGCTTCGGCCGTTACAGTCCCGGTGAGCAGTTCTTC.

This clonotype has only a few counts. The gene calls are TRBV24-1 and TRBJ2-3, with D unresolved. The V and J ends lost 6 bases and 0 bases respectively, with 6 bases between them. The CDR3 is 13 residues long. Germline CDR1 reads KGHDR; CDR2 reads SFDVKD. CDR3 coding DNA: TGTGCCACCAGTCGTGGCAGCACAGATACGCAGTATTTT. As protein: CATSRGSTDTQYF.

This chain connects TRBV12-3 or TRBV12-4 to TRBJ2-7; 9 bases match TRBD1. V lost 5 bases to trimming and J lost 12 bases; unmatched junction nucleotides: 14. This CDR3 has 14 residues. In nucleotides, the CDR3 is TGTGCCAGCAGTCCCCCGGGACAGGGTTCTTTTTTGTACTTC. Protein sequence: CASSPPGQGSFLYF.

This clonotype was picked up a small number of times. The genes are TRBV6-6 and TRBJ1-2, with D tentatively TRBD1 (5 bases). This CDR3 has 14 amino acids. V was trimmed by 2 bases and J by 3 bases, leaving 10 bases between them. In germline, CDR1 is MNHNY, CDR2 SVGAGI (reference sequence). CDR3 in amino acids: CASSYAGTDYGYTF. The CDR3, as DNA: TGTGCCAGCAGTTACGCCGGGACGGACTATGGCTACACCTTC.

The CDR3 here is CASSQVRNYGYTF. The CDR3, as DNA: TGTGCCAGCAGCCAAGTCAGAAACTATGGCTACACCTTC. The gene calls are TRBV14 and TRBJ1-2, with D unresolved. Trimming took 1 base from V and 2 from J, leaving 5 bases between them. The CDR3 loop spans 13 amino acids. CDR1 and CDR2 from the germline V gene are SGHDN and FVKESK.

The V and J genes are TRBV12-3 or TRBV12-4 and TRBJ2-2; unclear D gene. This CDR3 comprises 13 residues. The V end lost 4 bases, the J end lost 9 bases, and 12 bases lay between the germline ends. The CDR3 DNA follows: TGTGCCAGCAGTTCGGAAGCCCGTAGGGAGCTGTTTTTT. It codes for CASSSEARRELFF.

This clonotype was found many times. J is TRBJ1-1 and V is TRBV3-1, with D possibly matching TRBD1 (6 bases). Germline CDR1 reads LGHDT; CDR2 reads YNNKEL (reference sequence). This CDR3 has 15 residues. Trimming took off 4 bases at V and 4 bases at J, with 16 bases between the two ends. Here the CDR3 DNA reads TGTGCCAGCAGCCCGATAGTAAGGGGGGGCACTGAAGCTTTCTTT. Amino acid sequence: CASSPIVRGGTEAFF.

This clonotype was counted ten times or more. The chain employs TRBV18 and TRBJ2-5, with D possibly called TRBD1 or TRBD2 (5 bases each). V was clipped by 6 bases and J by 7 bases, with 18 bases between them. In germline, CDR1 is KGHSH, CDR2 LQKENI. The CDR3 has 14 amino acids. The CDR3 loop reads CASSPRDQGATQYF. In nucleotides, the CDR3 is TGTGCCAGCTCCCCTCGTGACCAGGGAGCGACCCAGTACTTC.

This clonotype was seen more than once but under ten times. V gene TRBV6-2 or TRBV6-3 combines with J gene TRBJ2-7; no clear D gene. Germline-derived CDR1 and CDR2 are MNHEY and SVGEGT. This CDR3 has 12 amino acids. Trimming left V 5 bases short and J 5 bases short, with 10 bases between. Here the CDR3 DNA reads TGTGCCAGCAGTCCTCTAATCCACGAGCAGTACTTC. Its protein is CASSPLIHEQYF.

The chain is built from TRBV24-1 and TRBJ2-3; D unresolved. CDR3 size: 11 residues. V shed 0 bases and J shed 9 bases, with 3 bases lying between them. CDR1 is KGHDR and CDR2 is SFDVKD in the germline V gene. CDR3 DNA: TGTGCCACCAGTGATTTGAGCACGCAGTATTTT. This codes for CATSDLSTQYF.

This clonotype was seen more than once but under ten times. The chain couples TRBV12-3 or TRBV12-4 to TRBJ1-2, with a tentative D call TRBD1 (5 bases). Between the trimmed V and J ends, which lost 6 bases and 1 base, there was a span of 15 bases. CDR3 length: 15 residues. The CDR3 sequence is CASRPRDGYNYGYTF. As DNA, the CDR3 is TGTGCCAGCAGGCCCCGGGACGGATATAACTATGGCTACACCTTC.